This T cell receptor (beta chain) is from a study of T-cell reconstitution after alpha-beta-depleted transplantation in children. CDR3 length: 14 residues. Trimming took 2 bases from V and 3 from J, leaving 11 bases between them. The germline CDR1 and CDR2 sequences are LGHNA and YNFKEQ. Unique molecular identifiers were used to barcode this TCRbeta library. TCRdb independently ran MiXCR on the PCR reads; one entry per CDR3 protein. The sample yields a few hundred thousand distinct CDR3 sequences, roughly 10% seen once. This clonotype has a count of ten or more. The gene calls are TRBV4-2 and TRBJ2-7; no definite D call. The sequences come from peripheral blood, collected 180 days after TCRalphabeta/CD19-depleted stem cell transplant. The source is a male patient aged 2-10 years who had a stem cell transplant for chronic granulomatous disease, so the T cells may come from the graft donor. CDR3 sequence reads: CASSQPSWDYEQYF. As DNA, the CDR3 is TGTGCCAGCAGCCAACCGAGCTGGGACTACGAGCAGTACTTC.